The 12 T cell receptor beta chains below come from one sample, sequenced in a study of control samples from healthy donors and cancer patients. Profiling relied on immunoSEQ multiplex PCR, and the TCRdb table lists in-frame clones only, not all of them. The data show 150,000 or so clones, with approximately 94% seen just once and 5.7% held by the top ten. The sequenced sample was blood. Receptors originate from a man aged 40-49 years in good health.

The rearrangement joins TRBV15 to TRBJ2-7; 8 bases fit TRBD1. V was clipped by 5 bases and J by 3 bases; unmatched bases: 6. The length of the CDR3 is 14 residues. CDR1 LNHNV and CDR2 YYDKDF come from the germline V gene (reference sequence). The DNA for the CDR3 is TGTGCCACCAGCCCCCCGGGACAGGACTACGAGCAGTACTTC. This translates into CATSPPGQDYEQYF. Using reference TRBV15 and TRBJ2-7 for the parts outside the CDR3, the full variable domain is DAMVIQNPRYQVTQFGKPVTLSCSQTLNHNVMYWYQQKSSQAPKLLFHYYDKDFNNEADTPDNFQSRRPNTSFCFLDIRSPGLGDTAMYLCATSPPGQDYEQYFGPGTRLTVT.

The chain is built from TRBV4-1 and TRBJ1-1; D perhaps matches TRBD1 (5 bases). V lost 3 bases and J lost 1, with 12 bases in between. The CDR3 runs to 15 residues. Germline assignment: CDR1 MGHRA and CDR2 YSYEKL. CDR3 DNA: TGCGCCAGCAGCCATCCAGGGTTGAAGAACACTGAAGCTTTCTTT. This encodes CASSHPGLKNTEAFF.

The chain combines TRBV5-1 with TRBJ1-1; D remains unclear. The V and J ends lost 0 bases and 0 bases respectively, with 6 bases between them. Germline V lookup: CDR1 SGHRS, CDR2 YFSETQ. The CDR3 loop spans 14 amino acids. The CDR3 here is CASSLAPLNTEAFF. CDR3 coding DNA: TGCGCCAGCAGCTTGGCCCCGCTGAACACTGAAGCTTTCTTT.

The rearrangement joins TRBV9 to TRBJ2-7; 10 bases fit TRBD1. This CDR3 spans 14 amino acids. J lost 5 bases, V lost 5 bases, and 7 bases had no gene match. Germline V gives CDR1 SGDLS, CDR2 YYNGEE. CDR3: CASRGDRGQHEQYF. CDR3 nucleotide sequence: TGTGCCAGCAGGGGGGACAGGGGACAACACGAGCAGTACTTC.

The rearrangement links TRBV5-6 to TRBJ2-1; D is unresolved. Germline assignment: CDR1 SGHDT and CDR2 YYEEEE. V was trimmed by 3 bases and J by 5 bases, leaving 6 bases between them. The CDR3 runs to 12 residues. The CDR3 DNA reads as TGTGCCAGCAGCTACAAGAACAATGAGCAGTTCTTC. Translated: CASSYKNNEQFF.

The V and J genes are TRBV27 and TRBJ1-3; TRBD1 aligns across 8 bases. The germline gives CDR1 MNHEY, CDR2 SMNVEV (reference sequence). This CDR3 is built from 17 residues. V shed 0 bases, J shed 3 bases, and the junction held 7 bases outside the gene matches. For the CDR3, the DNA is TGTGCCAGCAGTTTATCTGGCAGGGGGCGACTTGGAAACACCATATATTTT. Protein: CASSLSGRGRLGNTIYF.

The rearrangement uses TRBV6-6 and TRBJ1-2, with a possible D match to TRBD1 (5 bases). The CDR3 contains 14 residues. Trimming removed 1 base from V and 1 base from J, with 7 bases in between. Germline V CDR1 and CDR2: MNHNY, SVGAGI (reference sequence). The CDR3, as DNA: TGTGCCAGCAGTTACTTGGGGGATAACTATGGCTACACCTTC. Translation gives CASSYLGDNYGYTF.

This chain connects TRBV5-1 to TRBJ1-1; tentative D call: TRBD1 (5 bases). CDR1 and CDR2 from the germline V gene are SGHRS and YFSETQ. Deletions cut 4 bases from V and 1 base from J, with 17 bases between. This CDR3 contains 16 residues. The CDR3 nucleotides read TGCGCCAGCAGCGCGCAGGTCTTTACAGGGAACACTGAAGCTTTCTTT. It codes for CASSAQVFTGNTEAFF. Full variable domain (missing parts from reference TRBV5-1 and TRBJ1-1): KAGVTQTPRYLIKTRGQQVTLSCSPISGHRSVSWYQQTPGQGLQFLFEYFSETQRNKGNFPGRFSGRQFSNSRSEMNVSTLELGDSALYLCASSAQVFTGNTEAFFGQGTRLTVV.

This sequence joins TRBV27 and TRBJ1-5; D possibly corresponds to TRBD1 (6 bases). CDR1 and CDR2 (germline): MNHEY, SMNVEV (reference sequence). The ends were cut back, 4 bases at V and 7 bases at J, with 11 bases in the middle. This CDR3 comprises 13 residues. CDR3 DNA sequence: TGTGCCAGCAGTTCAACAGGGCGCCAGCCCCAGCATTTT. As protein: CASSSTGRQPQHF.

This rearrangement joins TRBV7-8 to TRBJ1-2; D may be TRBD1 (6 bases). Germline V CDR1 and CDR2: SGHVS, FQNEAQ. Trimming removed 1 base at V and 0 bases at J, with 9 bases between. The length of the CDR3 is 15 residues. CDR3 protein: CASSLEGVANYGYTF. CDR3 nucleotides: TGTGCCAGCAGCTTAGAGGGGGTAGCTAACTATGGCTACACCTTC.

V gene TRBV18 combines with J gene TRBJ1-5, with unresolved D. Germline V lookup: CDR1 KGHSH, CDR2 LQKENI. V gave up 3 bases and J gave up 2 bases, with 11 bases separating them. The CDR3 length is 15 residues. CDR3 protein: CASSPDGRGNQPQHF. As DNA, the CDR3 is TGTGCCAGCTCACCGGATGGGCGAGGCAATCAGCCCCAGCATTTT.

The V and J genes are TRBV7-2 and TRBJ1-3, with a tentative D call TRBD1 (6 bases). The CDR3 is 18 amino acids. V lost 1 base and J 0 bases, leaving 16 bases between the germline ends. From germline, CDR1 is SGHTA and CDR2 FQGNSA. Here the CDR3 reads CASSLGGANPFSGNTIYF. The CDR3 DNA is TGTGCCAGCAGCTTAGGGGGGGCGAACCCTTTCTCTGGAAACACCATATATTTT.